This is a list of T cell receptor beta chains from one sample in a study of PD-1 blockade in classical Hodgkin lymphoma. Clones were read by immunoSEQ multiplex PCR, and TCRdb kept only the in-frame ones, dropping some. This sample has tens of thousands of clones; 75% to 95% occur once, and the top ten carry around 2.9%. The sequencing used peripheral blood mononuclear cells (PBMCs), collected before the fourth cycle of nivolumab. These receptors were collected from a human donor with classical Hodgkin lymphoma. Both conserved end residues are part of each CDR3. The order of the fields is CDR3 protein, CDR3 DNA, J gene, V gene, clone size, D gene. A D gene is named only where the DNA matches it firmly. Clone size, where shown, is once, few, many, or a class for clones that have expanded.

CDR3aa: CASMGRTSYEQYF
CDR3nt: TGTGCCAGTATGGGGCGGACCTCCTACGAGCAGTACTTC
j_gene: TRBJ2-7
v_gene: TRBV19
abundance: NA
d_gene: NA

CDR3aa: CASSSGQGPDRAFF
CDR3nt: TGTGCCAGCAGCTCCGGACAGGGACCTGATAGGGCTTTCTTT
j_gene: TRBJ1-1
v_gene: TRBV6-6
abundance: NA
d_gene: TRBD1

CDR3aa: CASRTTGAGNQPQHF
CDR3nt: TGTGCCAGTAGGACGACAGGGGCGGGCAATCAGCCCCAGCATTTT
j_gene: TRBJ1-5
v_gene: TRBV19
abundance: NA
d_gene: TRBD1

CDR3aa: CASSPRVAGGGRDNEQFF
CDR3nt: TGCGCCAGCAGTCCCCGGGTAGCGGGGGGGGGCCGGGACAATGAGCAGTTCTTC
j_gene: TRBJ2-1
v_gene: TRBV5-1
abundance: NA
d_gene: TRBD2

CDR3aa: CAWNTGGSTNEKLFF
CDR3nt: TGTGCCTGGAACACAGGGGGCTCGACTAATGAAAAACTGTTTTTT
j_gene: TRBJ1-4
v_gene: TRBV30
abundance: NA
d_gene: TRBD1

CDR3aa: CASSLASGGTSSEQFF
CDR3nt: TGCGCCAGCAGCTTGGCGAGCGGGGGGACCTCCAGCGAGCAGTTCTTC
j_gene: TRBJ2-1
v_gene: TRBV5-1
abundance: once
d_gene: TRBD2

CDR3aa: CAWVGHKDNSPLHF
CDR3nt: TGTGCCTGGGTGGGACATAAAGATAATTCACCCCTCCACTTT
j_gene: TRBJ1-6
v_gene: TRBV30
abundance: NA
d_gene: NA

CDR3aa: CASSSGFGLGNEKLFF
CDR3nt: TGTGCCAGCAGCTCCGGTTTCGGGTTAGGGAATGAAAAACTGTTTTTT
j_gene: TRBJ1-4
v_gene: TRBV11-2
abundance: NA
d_gene: NA

CDR3aa: CAISSDGGGPSNHTIYF
CDR3nt: TGTGCCATCAGCTCTGATGGGGGTGGACCGTCAAACCACACCATATATTTT
j_gene: TRBJ1-3
v_gene: TRBV10-3
abundance: NA
d_gene: NA

CDR3aa: CASSQGLAGTYEQYF
CDR3nt: TGCGCCAGCAGCCAAGGACTAGCGGGAACGTACGAGCAGTACTTC
j_gene: TRBJ2-7
v_gene: TRBV4-3
abundance: NA
d_gene: TRBD2

CDR3aa: CASTTMGQSSLYNEQFF
CDR3nt: TGTGCCAGTACAACCATGGGACAGTCATCCCTCTACAATGAGCAGTTCTTC
j_gene: TRBJ2-1
v_gene: TRBV28
abundance: NA
d_gene: TRBD1

CDR3aa: CASSSGQDQETQYF
CDR3nt: TGTGCCAGCAGCTCGGGACAGGACCAAGAGACCCAGTACTTC
j_gene: TRBJ2-5
v_gene: TRBV7-9
abundance: NA
d_gene: TRBD1

CDR3aa: CASSGGITEAFF
CDR3nt: TGTGCCAGTAGTGGGGGGATTACTGAAGCTTTCTTT
j_gene: TRBJ1-1
v_gene: TRBV19
abundance: NA
d_gene: NA